This TCR beta chain stems from a study of preoperative IRX-2 immunotherapy in early breast cancer. Produced via immunoSEQ multiplex PCR; TCRdb's table is partial and in-frame only. Here the sample spans tens of thousands of clones, over 90% being singletons. Trimming removed 3 bases from V and 0 bases from J, with 6 bases in between. The CDR3 spans 13 residues. Germline assignment: CDR1 ENHRY and CDR2 SYGVKD. The treatment denotes: preoperative locoregional IRX-2 cytokine immunotherapy. Patients received preoperative, locoregional IRX-2 cytokine immunotherapy in a phase Ib study. The V gene is TRBV10-3, the J gene TRBJ2-7; D perhaps matches TRBD2 (6 bases). This TCR derives from a human donor with breast cancer. This sample was taken from a patient treated with IRX-2 immunotherapy. In DNA form, the CDR3 reads TGTGCCATCAGTGACGGGAGCTCCTACGAGCAGTACTTC. This gives the protein CAISDGSSYEQYF.